The sample holds a few counts of the clone carrying this T cell receptor beta chain. Trimming removed 2 bases from V and 2 bases from J, with 10 bases in between. Germline loops: CDR1 SEHNR, CDR2 FQNEAQ (reference sequence). The CDR3 is 14 amino acids. The sample belongs to a study of T cells of healthy individuals. TCRdb redid the calling of the 5' RACE reads with MiXCR, one entry per CDR3 protein. The sample has about 63,000 distinct CDR3 sequences, 15% to 20% seen once; the top ten hold approximately 4.6%. The chain recombines TRBV7-9 with TRBJ2-7, with D perhaps matching TRBD2 (6 bases). The sequence derives from a human donor in good health. CDR3 nucleotides: TGTGCCAGCAGCTTAAAGGGCGGGGCCTACGAGCAGTACTTC. Its protein is CASSLKGGAYEQYF.